The 30 T cell receptor beta chains below come from one sample, sequenced in a study of chemoradiotherapy in HPV16-positive cancers. The method was immunoSEQ multiplex PCR; TCRdb's version includes in-frame clones alone and lacks a portion of them. Among about 4,700 clones listed, roughly three quarters were seen once. The starting material was tumor tissue, obtained from a patient who underwent chemoradiotherapy. Receptors originate from a human donor with HPV-associated anogenital cancer.

CDR3 sequence: CASSYSWQPNTEAFF. CDR3 sequence (DNA): TGTGCCAGCAGTTACAGTTGGCAGCCGAACACTGAAGCTTTCTTT. The chain recombines TRBV6-5 with TRBJ1-1, with D unresolved. CDR1 MNHEY and CDR2 SVGAGI come from the germline V gene. Trimming stripped 2 bases from V and 1 base from J, with 11 bases between. CDR3 length equals 15 residues.

As concerns this clone: Other DNA sequences of this sample code for an identical CDR3. The chain is built from TRBV27 and TRBJ1-1; D is unclear. Per the germline V gene, CDR1 is MNHEY and CDR2 is SMNVEV (reference sequence). V lost 0 bases and J lost 0, with 5 bases in between. The CDR3 has 14 amino acids. The CDR3 nucleotides are TGTGCCAGCAGTTTATCGACAATGAACACTGAAGCTTTCTTT. This encodes CASSLSTMNTEAFF.

This clone has just one count. The genes are TRBV5-6 and TRBJ1-3; no clear D. The CDR3 consists of 15 residues. Germline CDR1 reads SGHDT; CDR2 reads YYEEEE. Deletions cut 1 base from V and 0 bases from J, with 8 bases between. The CDR3 loop is CASSLLVSSGNTIYF. The DNA for the CDR3 is TGTGCCAGCAGCTTGCTGGTCAGCTCTGGAAACACCATATATTTT.

J is TRBJ2-1 and V is TRBV5-1; D gene ambiguous. The CDR3 spans 12 residues. Trimming stripped 1 base from V and 8 bases from J, with 7 bases between. The germline V gene encodes CDR1 SGHRS and CDR2 YFSETQ. The CDR3 bases are TGCGCCAGCAGCTTGCAAGTCGATGAGCAGTTCTTC. This encodes CASSLQVDEQFF. Together with reference TRBV5-1 and TRBJ2-1, the CDR3 gives the full variable domain: KAGVTQTPRYLIKTRGQQVTLSCSPISGHRSVSWYQQTPGQGLQFLFEYFSETQRNKGNFPGRFSGRQFSNSRSEMNVSTLELGDSALYLCASSLQVDEQFFGPGTRLTVL.

V usage is TRBV29-1 and J usage is TRBJ2-5; D perhaps matches TRBD2 (6 bases). This CDR3 is built from 14 residues. V lost 3 bases and J 5 bases, leaving 16 bases between the germline ends. The germline CDR1 and CDR2 sequences are SQVTM and ANQGSEA. The CDR3 region is CSVDVAGSGETQYF. CDR3 nucleotides: TGCAGCGTTGACGTCGCGGGAAGTGGGGAGACCCAGTACTTC.

The chain employs TRBV19 and TRBJ1-5; no clear D gene. V lost 5 bases and J 1 base, leaving 9 bases between the germline ends. The germline V gene has CDR1 LNHDA and CDR2 SQIVND (reference sequence). The CDR3 contains 14 residues. The DNA of the CDR3 is TGTGCCAGTAGTCCCGGCGGGAGCAATCAGCCCCAGCATTTT. As protein: CASSPGGSNQPQHF.

This chain connects TRBV5-1 to TRBJ1-4; TRBD1 agrees at 7 bases. The germline V gene encodes CDR1 SGHRS and CDR2 YFSETQ. V lost 4 bases, J lost 7 bases, and 7 bases stayed unmatched. This CDR3 is 14 amino acids long. In DNA, the CDR3 is TGCGCCAGCAGCAAAGGGGGCGCCGGTGAAAAACTGTTTTTT. It encodes CASSKGGAGEKLFF.

V is TRBV27 and J is TRBJ2-7; TRBD1 matches 7 bases. Germline lookup yields CDR1 MNHEY and CDR2 SMNVEV (reference sequence). The CDR3 extends over 17 amino acids. V gave up 3 bases and J gave up 3 bases; unmatched junction bases: 14. CDR3 DNA: TGTGCCAGCAGTTTTCGCCGGACGACAGGGAAGGTCTACGAGCAGTACTTC. This codes for CASSFRRTTGKVYEQYF.

This clone has only one observation. This chain joins TRBV23-1 and TRBJ1-3, with D perhaps matching TRBD1 (6 bases). TRBV23-1 is marked as an open reading frame, function uncertain. The CDR3 covers 14 residues. V was shortened by 7 bases and J by 4 bases, with 14 bases between the two germline ends. The CDR3: CASTPGRGGNTIYF. For the CDR3, the DNA is TGCGCCAGCACCCCCGGCAGGGGAGGAAACACCATATATTTT.

The table lists this clone with a few counts. J is TRBJ2-3 and V is TRBV29-1, with 7 bases fitting TRBD1. This CDR3 comprises 14 residues. After removal of 2 bases from V and 2 bases from J, the junction contained 4 bases not matched to a gene. Germline assignment: CDR1 SQVTM and CDR2 ANQGSEA. In DNA, the CDR3 is TGCAGCGTTGAAAAGGGGGCCCACACAGATACGCAGTATTTT. Residues: CSVEKGAHTDTQYF.

This chain connects TRBV29-1 to TRBJ1-1; perhaps TRBD1 as D (5 bases). Trimming stripped 5 bases from V and 1 base from J, with 11 bases between. This CDR3 has 13 residues. Per germline, CDR1 SQVTM and CDR2 ANQGSEA. This CDR3 reads CSVWDGSNTEAFF. As DNA, the CDR3 is TGCAGCGTTTGGGACGGATCGAACACTGAAGCTTTCTTT.

This clone was recorded once. The chain joins TRBV2 to TRBJ2-6; D not resolved. V was pared by 1 base and J by 2 bases, with 3 bases between. From germline, CDR1 is SNHLY and CDR2 FYNNEI. CDR3 size: 14 residues. The CDR3 sequence: CASSEETGANVLTF. CDR3 DNA sequence: TGTGCCAGCAGTGAAGAAACTGGGGCCAACGTCCTGACTTTC.

The V gene is TRBV19, the J gene TRBJ1-6; maybe TRBD1 (5 bases). V was cut by 6 bases and J by 10 bases, with 13 bases left in between. CDR1 and CDR2 (germline): LNHDA, SQIVND (reference sequence). CDR3 length equals 13 residues. The DNA for the CDR3 is TGTGCCAGTAGCACCCAACGACAGTCACCCCTCCACTTT. Protein: CASSTQRQSPLHF.

The CDR3 DNA follows: TGTGCCAGTAGGACTCAGGAGGGCTCCTATAATTCACCCCTCCACTTT. Protein product: CASRTQEGSYNSPLHF. This chain joins TRBV19 and TRBJ1-6; D is unclear. The CDR3 is 16 residues long. Trimming removed 6 bases from V and 0 bases from J, with 12 bases in between. Germline CDR1 and CDR2: LNHDA and SQIVND (reference sequence).

This chain joins TRBV4-3 and TRBJ2-4; D is uncertain. Deletions cut 0 bases from V and 6 bases from J, with 18 bases between. This CDR3 region has 17 residues. Germline V lookup: CDR1 LGHNA, CDR2 YSLEER. The CDR3 is CASSQDHGSRPLNIQYF. Here the CDR3 DNA reads TGCGCCAGCAGCCAAGATCATGGCAGCCGTCCCCTAAACATTCAGTACTTC.

The rearrangement uses TRBV23-1 and TRBJ1-2; D gene uncertain. TRBV23-1 is placed among ORFs of uncertain function. The CDR3 has 16 amino acids. V lost 2 bases and J 7 bases, leaving 20 bases between the germline ends. The CDR3 loop reads CASSQGLLNGSGGYTF. In DNA form, the CDR3 reads TGCGCCAGCAGTCAAGGTTTACTAAATGGGTCGGGTGGCTACACCTTC.

The chain combines TRBV14 with TRBJ1-4; D might be TRBD1 (6 bases). CDR1 is SGHDN, CDR2 FVKESK, per germline. The V and J ends lost 1 base and 7 bases respectively, with 16 bases between them. CDR3 length: 16 residues. CDR3 DNA: TGTGCCAGCAGCCAAGGATACAGGGAAATTGGTGAAAAACTGTTTTTT. Protein sequence: CASSQGYREIGEKLFF.

V and J are TRBV10-3 and TRBJ1-2; 8 nucleotides line up with TRBD1. J was trimmed by 3 bases and V by 4 bases; bases with no gene match: 7. The CDR3 is 15 residues long. CDR1 ENHRY and CDR2 SYGVKD come from the germline V gene. CDR3 DNA: TGTGCCATCAGTGCGGACAGGGTAGGACACTATGGCTACACCTTC. Translating it yields CAISADRVGHYGYTF.

The rearrangement links TRBV11-2 to TRBJ1-6; 10 bases line up with TRBD1. Germline V gives CDR1 SGHAT, CDR2 FQNNGV. The length of the CDR3 is 15 residues. V shed 0 bases and J 7 bases; nucleotides not matched to a gene: 0. This CDR3 reads CASSLEGQGNSPLHF. The CDR3 region has the DNA TGTGCCAGCAGCTTAGAGGGACAGGGGAATTCACCCCTCCACTTT. Full variable domain (outside the CDR3, taken from reference TRBV11-2 and TRBJ1-6): EAGVAQSPRYKIIEKRQSVAFWCNPISGHATLYWYQQILGQGPKLLIQFQNNGVVDDSQLPKDRFSAERLKGVDSTLKIQPAKLEDSAVYLCASSLEGQGNSPLHFGNGTRLTVT.

The chain is built from TRBV10-1 and TRBJ1-1; TRBD1 is a possible D gene (5 bases). The V gene's germline CDR1 is WNHNN and CDR2 SYGVQD (reference sequence). This CDR3 comprises 14 residues. The V end was cut by 0 bases, the J end by 10 bases, with 15 bases between. Written as DNA, the CDR3 is TGCGCCAGCAGTGAGTCGAAGCCAGGGATGGTAGCTTTCTTT. This codes for CASSESKPGMVAFF.

The gene calls are TRBV4-1 and TRBJ1-5; 7 bases agree with TRBD1. The CDR3 is made up of 15 amino acids. Germline V gives CDR1 MGHRA, CDR2 YSYEKL. Trimming took 4 bases from V and 0 from J; bases not matched to a gene: 3. The CDR3: CASSRGTDSNQPQHF. The CDR3 coding sequence is TGCGCCAGCAGCCGCGGGACAGATAGCAATCAGCCCCAGCATTTT.

The chain employs TRBV6-5 and TRBJ1-2; possibly TRBD1 for D (6 bases). V shed 0 bases and J shed 4 bases, with 9 bases lying between them. This CDR3 is built from 14 residues. Germline V gives CDR1 MNHEY, CDR2 SVGAGI. The CDR3 loop is CASSYSQGSYGYTF. The CDR3 DNA sequence: TGTGCCAGCAGTTACTCGCAGGGGAGCTATGGCTACACCTTC.

The rearrangement links TRBV25-1 to TRBJ1-2; D call uncertain. Germline V lookup: CDR1 MGHDK, CDR2 SYGVNS. The CDR3 extends over 17 amino acids. V gave up 2 bases and J gave up 4 bases, with 20 bases separating them. The CDR3 loop is CASSERLSGEGGYGYTF. For the CDR3, the DNA is TGTGCCAGCAGTGAAAGGCTCTCTGGGGAGGGTGGCTATGGCTACACCTTC.

V is TRBV11-3 and J is TRBJ2-3, with unresolved D. The CDR3 is 14 amino acids. Germline V CDR1 and CDR2: SGHNT, YENEEA. Trimming shortened V by 5 bases and J by 2 bases, and 11 bases separated the two germline ends. CDR3 bases: TGTGCCAGCAGCCCAGGCGGAACCACAGATACGCAGTATTTT. This sequence encodes CASSPGGTTDTQYF.

The gene calls are TRBV7-2 and TRBJ2-1; 7 nucleotides align to TRBD2. The V segment lost 0 bases and the J segment 5 bases; nucleotides outside the gene matches: 10. The CDR3 is made up of 17 amino acids. The germline V gene encodes CDR1 SGHTA and CDR2 FQGNSA. The CDR3 DNA sequence: TGTGCCAGCAGCTTAGCGAATCCGTGGGAGGGCAACAATGAGCAGTTCTTC. Translated, it gives CASSLANPWEGNNEQFF.

This chain links TRBV11-2 with TRBJ2-1; D perhaps matches TRBD2 (7 bases). CDR3 length: 13 amino acids. The V end lost 5 bases, the J end lost 8 bases, and 13 bases lay between the germline ends. CDR1 and CDR2 from the germline V gene are SGHAT and FQNNGV. CDR3 sequence: CASSAGGGHEQFF. CDR3 bases: TGTGCCAGCAGCGCTGGGGGGGGCCATGAGCAGTTCTTC.

The genes are TRBV5-1 and TRBJ2-7, with D unresolved. The germline gives CDR1 SGHRS, CDR2 YFSETQ. V lost 4 bases to trimming and J lost 0 bases, with 14 bases between them. This CDR3 contains 15 residues. CDR3 sequence: CASSRAWESSYEQYF. The CDR3 nucleotides are TGCGCCAGCAGCCGGGCATGGGAAAGCTCCTACGAGCAGTACTTC.

This sequence joins TRBV6-6 and TRBJ2-2; D is uncertain. The germline V and J ends were trimmed by 4 bases and 8 bases, with 8 bases remaining between them. Germline assignment: CDR1 MNHNY and CDR2 SVGAGI (reference sequence). The length of the CDR3 is 12 residues. In nucleotides, the CDR3 is TGTGCCAGCAGTTCGTCCATGGGGGAGCTGTTTTTT. Protein product: CASSSSMGELFF.

V and J are TRBV7-7 and TRBJ1-1, with D perhaps matching TRBD1 (5 bases). The CDR3 loop spans 16 amino acids. Germline V CDR1 and CDR2: SSHAT, FNYEAQ (reference sequence). The V end was cut by 1 base, the J end by 1 base, with 13 bases between. CDR3 region: CASSLEGRGTNTEAFF. CDR3 sequence (DNA): TGTGCCAGCAGCTTAGAAGGTCGGGGGACGAACACTGAAGCTTTCTTT. Full variable domain (rest looked up from reference TRBV7-7 and TRBJ1-1): GAGVSQSPRYKVTKRGQDVTLRCDPISSHATLYWYQQALGQGPEFLTYFNYEAQPDKSGLPSDRFSAERPEGSISTLTIQRTEQRDSAMYRCASSLEGRGTNTEAFFGQGTRLTVV.

The chain has TRBV10-2 and TRBJ2-5; possibly TRBD1 or TRBD2 for D (6 bases each). The CDR3 is made up of 16 amino acids. Germline CDR1 WSHSY, CDR2 SAAADI. V lost 7 bases and J 1 base, leaving 19 bases between the germline ends. CDR3 nucleotide sequence: TGCGCCAGCATGGGGGGCACTTTTGCGTCCCAAGAGACCCAGTACTTC. As protein: CASMGGTFASQETQYF.